This T cell receptor beta chain comes out of a study of blood T cell repertoires in COVID-19. Background on the study: The samples span acute and convalescent COVID-19 from the United States, Italy and Spain. Sample material is recorded as cDNA or gDNA derived from T cells, B-cell-depleted T cells, or PBMCs.

This table comes from immunoSEQ multiplex PCR, and its TCRdb copy is limited to in-frame clones, with some not included. The table includes about 88,000 clones, about 90% detected once. The germline gives CDR1 LGHNA, CDR2 YNFKEQ. The V gene end was trimmed by 2 bases and the J gene end by 9 bases; junction bases not matched to a gene: 10. There are 15 residues in the CDR3. This sequence joins TRBV4-2 and TRBJ1-3, with 7 bases that match TRBD1. This TCR derives from a male donor with acute or convalescent COVID-19. Sequencing was done on a sample of peripheral blood. Here the CDR3 reads CASSQPLRQGGTIYF. CDR3 DNA: TGTGCCAGCAGCCAACCTTTAAGACAGGGCGGCACCATATATTTT.